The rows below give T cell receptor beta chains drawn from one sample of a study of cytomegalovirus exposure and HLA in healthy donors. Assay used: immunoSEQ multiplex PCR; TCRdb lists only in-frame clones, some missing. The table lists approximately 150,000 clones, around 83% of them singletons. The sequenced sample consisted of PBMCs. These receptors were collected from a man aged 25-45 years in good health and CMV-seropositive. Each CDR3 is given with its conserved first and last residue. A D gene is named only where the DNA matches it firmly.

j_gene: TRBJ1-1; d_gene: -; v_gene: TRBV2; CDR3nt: TGTGCCAGCAGTACCCAGGGGCTTACCACTGAAGCTTTCTTT; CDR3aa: CASSTQGLTTEAFF
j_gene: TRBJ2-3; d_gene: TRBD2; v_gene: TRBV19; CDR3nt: TGTGCCAGTAGTATAGCGGCTAGCGGGAATTCAGATACGCAGTATTTT; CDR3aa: CASSIAASGNSDTQYF
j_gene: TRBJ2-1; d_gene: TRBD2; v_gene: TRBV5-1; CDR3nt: TGCGCCAGCAGCCAACAGACTAGCGGGAGTGGTCACAATGAGCAGTTCTTC; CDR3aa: CASSQQTSGSGHNEQFF
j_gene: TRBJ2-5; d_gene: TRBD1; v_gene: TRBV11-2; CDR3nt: TGTGCCAGCAGCTTAGTAGGAACAGGGGCGCGAGAGACCCAGTACTTC; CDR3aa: CASSLVGTGARETQYF
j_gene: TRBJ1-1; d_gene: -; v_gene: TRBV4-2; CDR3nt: TGTGCCAGCAGCCAAGGGGCAGGGGAGTTCACTGAAGCTTTCTTT; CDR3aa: CASSQGAGEFTEAFF
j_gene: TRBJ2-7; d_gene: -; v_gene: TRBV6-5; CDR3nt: TGTGCCAGCACCTCGCGGCGGAGCTCCTACGAGCAGTACTTC; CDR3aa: CASTSRRSSYEQYF
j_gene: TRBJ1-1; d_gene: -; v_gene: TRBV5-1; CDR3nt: TGCGCCAGCAGCGGTCGGGAGGGACTCTCTGAAGCTTTCTTT; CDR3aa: CASSGREGLSEAFF
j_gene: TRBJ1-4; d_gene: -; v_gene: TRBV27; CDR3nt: TGTGCCAGCGGGTATCAGGGGTTGGATGAAAAACTGTTTTTT; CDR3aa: CASGYQGLDEKLFF
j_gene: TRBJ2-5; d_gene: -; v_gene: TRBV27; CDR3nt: TGTGCCAGCAGTCCCTCAGGGGCCCGGGAGACCCAGTACTTC; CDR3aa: CASSPSGARETQYF
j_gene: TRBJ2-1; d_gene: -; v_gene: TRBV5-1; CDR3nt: TGCGCCAGCAGCTTGGGGTCTAGCGTCCACAATGAGCAGTTCTTC; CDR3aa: CASSLGSSVHNEQFF
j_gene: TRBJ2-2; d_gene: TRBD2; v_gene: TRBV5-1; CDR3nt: TGCGCCAGCAGCGGACTAGCGGGAGGGGGCACCGGGGAGCTGTTTTTT; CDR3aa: CASSGLAGGGTGELFF